The 14 T cell receptor beta chains listed next were all sequenced from one sample in a study of cytomegalovirus exposure and HLA in healthy donors. The repertoire was sequenced with immunoSEQ multiplex PCR; TCRdb's copy has only in-frame clones and lacks some. This table holds 150,000 to 200,000 clones, roughly 84% found once. Specimen: PBMCs. Receptors were obtained from a young man in good health and CMV-seropositive.

Concerning this clone: This specimen includes other DNA sequences encoding the same CDR3. This rearrangement joins TRBV29-1 to TRBJ1-2, with TRBD1 matching over 7 bases. The germline V gene encodes CDR1 SQVTM and CDR2 ANQGSEA. The length of the CDR3 is 13 residues. The V segment lost 3 bases and the J segment 4 bases; nucleotides outside the gene matches: 5. The CDR3 region has the DNA TGCAGCGTTGAGGCAGGGGGTGGCTATGGCTACACCTTC. Amino acids: CSVEAGGGYGYTF.

There are a few counts of this clone. This chain uses TRBV2 with TRBJ1-2; no clear D. The V end was cut by 1 base, the J end by 5 bases, with 11 bases between. The CDR3 is 14 residues long. Germline CDR1 reads SNHLY; CDR2 reads FYNNEI. The CDR3 nucleotides read TGTGCCAGCAGTGAAGGCACAGCCGTATATGGCTACACCTTC. Protein sequence: CASSEGTAVYGYTF.

The V call is TRBV5-4, the J call TRBJ1-2; D gene unclear. Looked up from germline, CDR1 is SGHNT and CDR2 is YYREEE (reference sequence). This CDR3 contains 12 residues. V gave up 6 bases and J gave up 8 bases, with 14 bases separating them. The CDR3 loop is CASTLGREGYTF. The CDR3 bases are TGTGCCAGCACCCTGGGGAGAGAGGGCTACACCTTC.

V usage is TRBV27 and J usage is TRBJ2-7; 8 bases agree with TRBD2. Looked up from germline, CDR1 is MNHEY and CDR2 is SMNVEV (reference sequence). This CDR3 contains 14 residues. V trimming: 5 bases; J trimming: 2 bases; junction bases outside the gene matches: 5. The CDR3 DNA is TGTGCCAGCAGTCCTTTCGGGGGGGCCTACGAGCAGTACTTC. It is translated as CASSPFGGAYEQYF.

The rearrangement links TRBV9 to TRBJ2-2; D might be TRBD1 (5 bases). The V end was cut by 0 bases, the J end by 0 bases, with 12 bases between. This CDR3 contains 17 residues. CDR1 is SGDLS, CDR2 YYNGEE, per germline. CDR3: CASSVGVGAANTGELFF. The CDR3 DNA sequence: TGTGCCAGCAGCGTAGGGGTAGGGGCAGCGAACACCGGGGAGCTGTTTTTT.

V usage is TRBV5-5 and J usage is TRBJ2-7; D is possibly TRBD2 (5 bases). The CDR3 is made up of 15 amino acids. CDR1 SGHKS and CDR2 YYEKEE come from the germline V gene (reference sequence). Trimming pared 3 bases from V and 1 base from J, leaving 14 bases between. In DNA form, the CDR3 reads TGTGCCAGCAGCTCCTGGCCTCCGGGGTCCTACGAGCAGTACTTC. It encodes CASSSWPPGSYEQYF.

Here the CDR3 DNA reads TGCGCCAGCTTTCCTACAGGGGTACAAGAGACCCAGTACTTC. This codes for CASFPTGVQETQYF. V and J are TRBV5-1 and TRBJ2-5; TRBD1 agrees at 7 bases. The length of the CDR3 is 14 residues. V shed 7 bases, J shed 2 bases, and the junction held 8 bases outside the gene matches. CDR1 and CDR2 (germline): SGHRS, YFSETQ.

J is TRBJ2-7 and V is TRBV5-4; maybe TRBD2 (5 bases). CDR1 SGHNT and CDR2 YYREEE come from the germline V gene (reference sequence). CDR3 length: 12 residues. The V gene lost 4 bases and the J gene lost 3 bases, with 8 bases spanning the gap. The CDR3 DNA sequence: TGTGCCAGCAGCGCGGACTTCTACGAGCAGTACTTC. Translating it yields CASSADFYEQYF. Based on the CDR3 plus reference TRBV5-4 and TRBJ2-7, the full variable domain is ETGVTQSPTHLIKTRGQQVTLRCSSQSGHNTVSWYQQALGQGPQFIFQYYREEENGRGNFPPRFSGLQFPNYSSELNVNALELDDSALYLCASSADFYEQYFGPGTRLTVT.

This rearrangement joins TRBV30 to TRBJ1-2, with D possibly TRBD1 on 5 matching bases. In germline, CDR1 is GTSNPN, CDR2 SVGIG (reference sequence). The germline V and J ends were trimmed by 2 bases and 2 bases, with 6 bases remaining between them. The CDR3 is 12 amino acids. The DNA of the CDR3 is TGTGCCTGGAGTACAGGAAACTATGGCTACACCTTC. Its translation is CAWSTGNYGYTF. The full variable domain, in which reference TRBV30 and TRBJ1-2 provide the parts outside the CDR3, is SQTIHQWPATLVQPVGSPLSLECTVEGTSNPNLYWYRQAAGRGLQLLFYSVGIGQISSEVPQNLSASRPQDRQFILSSKKLLLSDSGFYLCAWSTGNYGYTFGSGTRLTVV.

This chain connects TRBV5-4 to TRBJ2-1, with 8 positions matching TRBD1. Germline V lookup: CDR1 SGHNT, CDR2 YYREEE (reference sequence). J was trimmed by 5 bases and V by 0 bases; bases with no gene match: 4. This CDR3 is 15 amino acids long. The CDR3 loop is CASSLARGLDNEQFF. The CDR3 bases are TGTGCCAGCAGCTTGGCCAGGGGGCTGGACAATGAGCAGTTCTTC.

CDR3 loop: CASSRTGTHQPQHF. CDR3 sequence (DNA): TGTGCCAGCAGCCGAACAGGGACCCATCAGCCCCAGCATTTT. The chain links TRBV28 to TRBJ1-5, with D possibly TRBD1 on 6 matching bases. Germline CDR1 reads MDHEN; CDR2 reads SYDVKM. This CDR3 has 14 residues. Trimming removed 6 bases from V and 5 bases from J, with 14 bases in between. Combining the CDR3 with reference TRBV28 and TRBJ1-5 gives the whole variable domain DVKVTQSSRYLVKRTGEKVFLECVQDMDHENMFWYRQDPGLGLRLIYFSYDVKMKEKGDIPEGYSVSREKKERFSLILESASTNQTSMYLCASSRTGTHQPQHFGDGTRLSIL.

The chain joins TRBV9 to TRBJ1-2, with 7 bases identical to TRBD1. Trimming removed 3 bases from V and 4 bases from J; junction bases left unmatched: 6. CDR3 size: 14 residues. Looked up from germline, CDR1 is SGDLS and CDR2 is YYNGEE. CDR3 in amino acids: CASSAPTGTYGYTF. DNA of the CDR3: TGTGCCAGCAGCGCGCCGACAGGGACCTATGGCTACACCTTC.

V is TRBV15 and J is TRBJ2-7; 8 bases map to TRBD1. CDR3 length: 17 residues. Germline trimming cut 1 base from V and 3 bases from J; bases unmatched to any gene: 11. Germline V gives CDR1 LNHNV, CDR2 YYDKDF (reference sequence). The DNA of the CDR3 is TGTGCCACCAGCAGAGTTCTGACAGGGGAACTCGGCTACGAGCAGTACTTC. Translated, it gives CATSRVLTGELGYEQYF. The full variable domain, with the rest looked up from reference TRBV15 and TRBJ2-7, is DAMVIQNPRYQVTQFGKPVTLSCSQTLNHNVMYWYQQKSSQAPKLLFHYYDKDFNNEADTPDNFQSRRPNTSFCFLDIRSPGLGDTAMYLCATSRVLTGELGYEQYFGPGTRLTVT.

This clone appeared once. The chain combines TRBV18 with TRBJ1-2, with D maybe TRBD1 (6 bases). The germline gives CDR1 KGHSH, CDR2 LQKENI. V lost 0 bases and J 6 bases, leaving 14 bases between the germline ends. The CDR3 spans 15 residues. CDR3 bases: TGTGCCAGCTCACCACCCTCCCGGACAGAGGATGGCTACACCTTC. It translates to CASSPPSRTEDGYTF.